This T cell receptor (beta chain) is from a study of OX40 agonist ivuxolimab in advanced cancers. Broader study findings: Some of the nonresponding patients also showed low levels of normalized T-cell clonal expansion. CD4+ and CD8+ blood T cells expanded clonally by week 6 at 0.1 to 3.0 mg/kg.

Germline trimming cut 4 bases from V and 7 bases from J; bases unmatched to any gene: 9. This CDR3 is built from 15 residues. Germline lookup yields CDR1 SGDLS and CDR2 YYNGEE. About this clone itself: Its specificity is not known.

TCRdb keeps only in-frame clones here, not all; method: immunoSEQ multiplex PCR. This table has just over 90,000 clones, roughly 90% appearing once. Sequenced here: CD4+ or CD8+ T cells sorted from blood, sampled in a trial of the OX40 agonist ivuxolimab. This sequence originates from an adult with an advanced solid tumor such as melanoma, head and neck, liver or kidney cancer. The V gene is TRBV9, the J gene TRBJ2-7; 12 nucleotides match TRBD1. This CDR3 is CASSTEGQGASEQYF. Here the CDR3 DNA reads TGTGCCAGCAGCACCGAGGGACAGGGGGCATCGGAGCAGTACTTC.